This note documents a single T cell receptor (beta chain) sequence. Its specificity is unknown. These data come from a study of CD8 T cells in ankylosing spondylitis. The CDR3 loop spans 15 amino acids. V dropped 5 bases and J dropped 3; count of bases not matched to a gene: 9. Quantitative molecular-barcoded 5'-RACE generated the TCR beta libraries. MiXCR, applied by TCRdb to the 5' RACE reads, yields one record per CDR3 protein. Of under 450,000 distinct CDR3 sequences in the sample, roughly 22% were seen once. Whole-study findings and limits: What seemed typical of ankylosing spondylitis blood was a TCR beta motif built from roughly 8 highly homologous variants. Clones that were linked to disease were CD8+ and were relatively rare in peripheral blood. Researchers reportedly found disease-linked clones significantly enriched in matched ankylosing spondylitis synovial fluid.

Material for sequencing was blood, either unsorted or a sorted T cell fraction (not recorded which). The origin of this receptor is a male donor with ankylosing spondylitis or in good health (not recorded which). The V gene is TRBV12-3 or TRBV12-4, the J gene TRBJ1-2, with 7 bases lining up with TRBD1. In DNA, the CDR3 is TGTGCCAGCAGTGACGACGGGACAGTGTACTATGGCTACACCTTC. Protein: CASSDDGTVYYGYTF.